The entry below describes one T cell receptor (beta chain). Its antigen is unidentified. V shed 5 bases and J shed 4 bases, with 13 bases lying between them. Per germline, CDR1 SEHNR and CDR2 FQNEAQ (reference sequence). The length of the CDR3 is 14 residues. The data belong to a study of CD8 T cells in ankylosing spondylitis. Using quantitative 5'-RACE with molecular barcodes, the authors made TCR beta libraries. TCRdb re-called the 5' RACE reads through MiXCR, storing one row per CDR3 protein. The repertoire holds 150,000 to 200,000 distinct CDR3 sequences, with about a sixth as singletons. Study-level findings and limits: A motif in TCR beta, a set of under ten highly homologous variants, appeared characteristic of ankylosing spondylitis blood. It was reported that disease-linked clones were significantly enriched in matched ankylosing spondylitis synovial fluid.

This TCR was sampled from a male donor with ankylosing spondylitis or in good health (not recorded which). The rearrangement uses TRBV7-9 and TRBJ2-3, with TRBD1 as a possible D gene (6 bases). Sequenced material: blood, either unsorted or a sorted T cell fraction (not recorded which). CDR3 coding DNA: TGTGCCAGCAGCCACAGGGATCGGGCAGATACGCAGTATTTT. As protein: CASSHRDRADTQYF.